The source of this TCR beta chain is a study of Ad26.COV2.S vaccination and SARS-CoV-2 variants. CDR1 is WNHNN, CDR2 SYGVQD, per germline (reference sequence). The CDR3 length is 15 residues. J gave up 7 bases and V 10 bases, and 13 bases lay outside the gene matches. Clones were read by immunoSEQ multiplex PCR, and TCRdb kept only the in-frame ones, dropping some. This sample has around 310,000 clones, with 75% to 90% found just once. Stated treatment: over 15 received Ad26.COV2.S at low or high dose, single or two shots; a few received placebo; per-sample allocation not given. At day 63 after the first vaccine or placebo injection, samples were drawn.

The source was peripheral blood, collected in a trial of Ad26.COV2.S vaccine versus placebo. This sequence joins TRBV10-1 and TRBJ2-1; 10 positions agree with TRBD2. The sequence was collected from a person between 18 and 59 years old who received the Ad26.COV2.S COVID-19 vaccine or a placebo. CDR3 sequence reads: CATFNLAGDKNEQFF. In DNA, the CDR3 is TGCGCCACCTTCAATCTAGCGGGAGATAAAAATGAGCAGTTCTTC.